Listed here are 20 T cell receptor beta chains from one sample, sequenced in a study of T cell repertoires in ileal Crohn's disease. The data were produced by immunoSEQ multiplex PCR, yet TCRdb's version contains in-frame clones alone and is incomplete. This table has roughly 10,000 clones, around 87% appearing once. Time point given: inflamed ileum from the surgical specimen. Sequencing was done on a sample of ileal tissue. The source is an adult with Crohn's disease.

This clone was seen only once. The CDR3 DNA is TGTGCCAGCAGTTTGCCCCGTACAGGGGGCTCGTACGAGCAGTACGTC. Its protein product is CASSLPRTGGSYEQYV. The chain has TRBV28 and TRBJ2-7; TRBD1 matches 9 bases. The V segment lost 3 bases and the J segment 4 bases; nucleotides outside the gene matches: 10. This CDR3 region has 16 residues. Looked up from germline, CDR1 is MDHEN and CDR2 is SYDVKM.

The chain couples TRBV7-9 to TRBJ2-2, with a weak D call TRBD2 (5 bases). V was shortened by 0 bases and J by 8 bases, with 13 bases between the two germline ends. The CDR3 length is 15 residues. The germline V gene encodes CDR1 SEHNR and CDR2 FQNEAQ (reference sequence). The CDR3 coding sequence is TGTGCCAGCAGCTTAGCAGAGGGTCGGCTAGGGGAGCTGTTTTTT. Encoded protein: CASSLAEGRLGELFF. Supplemented by reference TRBV7-9 and TRBJ2-2, the full variable domain reads DTGVSQNPRHKITKRGQNVTFRCDPISEHNRLYWYRQTLGQGPEFLTYFQNEAQLEKSRLLSDRFSAERPKGSFSTLEIQRTEQGDSAMYLCASSLAEGRLGELFFGEGSRLTVL.

The rearrangement uses TRBV10-2 and TRBJ2-3; TRBD1 aligns across 8 bases. J was trimmed by 1 base and V by 8 bases; bases with no gene match: 11. This CDR3 region has 16 residues. Germline V CDR1 and CDR2: WSHSY, SAAADI. The chain's CDR3 is CASRPTGALGTDTQYF. In nucleotides, the CDR3 is TGCGCCAGCCGACCGACAGGGGCGCTGGGCACAGATACGCAGTATTTT.

The genes are TRBV18 and TRBJ2-2; weak D call: TRBD2 (6 bases). In germline, CDR1 is KGHSH, CDR2 LQKENI. The germline V and J ends were trimmed by 4 bases and 8 bases, with 14 bases remaining between them. The CDR3 totals 14 residues. The chain's CDR3 is CASSQGLQDGELFF. The CDR3 DNA reads TGTGCCAGCTCACAGGGACTTCAGGATGGGGAGCTGTTTTTT.

The J gene is TRBJ2-1, the V gene TRBV6-5; D might be TRBD1 (6 bases). Trimming left V 2 bases short and J 8 bases short, with 13 bases between. Looked up from germline, CDR1 is MNHEY and CDR2 is SVGAGI. The CDR3 sequence is 14 residues long. In nucleotides, the CDR3 is TGTGCCAGCAGTTACGGGACACGCGAGTATGAGCAGTTCTTC. This encodes CASSYGTREYEQFF.

CDR3 in DNA: TGTGCCAGCTCACCACGGGCAGGGACCGAGCAGTACGTC. Protein sequence: CASSPRAGTEQYV. This sequence joins TRBV18 and TRBJ2-7; D possibly matches TRBD1 or TRBD2 (5 bases each). The CDR3 sequence is 13 residues long. CDR1 KGHSH and CDR2 LQKENI come from the germline V gene. V was cut by 1 base and J by 6 bases, with 10 bases left in between.

The chain is built from TRBV7-7 and TRBJ2-5; D unresolved. The CDR3 is made up of 14 amino acids. CDR1 is SSHAT and CDR2 is FNYEAQ in the germline V gene (reference sequence). Trimming took off 1 base at V and 1 base at J, with 7 bases between the two ends. CDR3 sequence: CASSLGRFQETQYF. The CDR3 nucleotides read TGTGCCAGCAGCTTAGGGCGGTTCCAAGAGACCCAGTACTTC.

The J gene is TRBJ1-2, the V gene TRBV30; possible D gene TRBD1, 5 bases. There are 11 residues in the CDR3. Germline-derived CDR1 and CDR2 are GTSNPN and SVGIG (reference sequence). The V end lost 3 bases, the J end lost 9 bases, and 11 bases lay between the germline ends. CDR3 bases: TGTGCCTGGAGACAGGACCACCGCTACACCTTC. Its protein product is CAWRQDHRYTF.

The rearrangement uses TRBV18 and TRBJ2-6; D gene unclear. Germline V gives CDR1 KGHSH, CDR2 LQKENI. This CDR3 has 16 amino acids. The ends were cut back, 1 base at V and 4 bases at J, with 11 bases in the middle. The chain's CDR3 is CASSPRLGLGANVLTF. DNA of the CDR3: TGTGCCAGCTCACCACGCTTGGGGTTAGGGGCCAACGTCCTGACTTTC.

The V and J genes are TRBV6-1 and TRBJ2-5; no firm D call. Trimming removed 4 bases at V and 6 bases at J, with 9 bases between. The germline V gene has CDR1 MNHNS and CDR2 SASEGT. This CDR3 region has 12 residues. CDR3 DNA: TGTGCCAGCAGTGGACAAGGGAAGACCCAGTACTTC. The encoded protein is CASSGQGKTQYF.

The CDR3 sequence is CSAPKVVEAFF. CDR3 sequence (DNA): TGCAGTGCCCCCAAGGTGGTTGAAGCTTTCTTT. This chain joins TRBV20-1 and TRBJ1-1; no clear D. The V gene's germline CDR1 is DFQATT and CDR2 SNEGSKA (reference sequence). The germline V and J ends were trimmed by 6 bases and 7 bases, with 12 bases remaining between them. CDR3 length equals 11 residues.

CDR3 DNA: TGTGCCAGCTCACCCGGTTTGGGGGTCAGCGTCTATGGCTACACCTTC. As protein: CASSPGLGVSVYGYTF. The chain has TRBV18 and TRBJ1-2; D is possibly TRBD1 (5 bases). The CDR3 runs to 16 residues. The germline gives CDR1 KGHSH, CDR2 LQKENI. V gave up 3 bases and J gave up 4 bases, with 18 bases separating them.

V usage is TRBV30 and J usage is TRBJ2-2; D ambiguous. V was shortened by 0 bases and J by 2 bases, with 13 bases between the two germline ends. The CDR3 is made up of 16 amino acids. Germline assignment: CDR1 GTSNPN and CDR2 SVGIG (reference sequence). This CDR3 reads CAWSVGWQVNTGELFF. The CDR3 DNA is TGTGCCTGGAGTGTTGGGTGGCAGGTCAACACCGGGGAGCTGTTTTTT.

The chain uses TRBV7-9 and TRBJ2-3, with a tentative D call TRBD1 (6 bases). V dropped 5 bases and J dropped 1 base, with 16 bases sitting between them. Germline values: CDR1 SEHNR, CDR2 FQNEAQ (reference sequence). CDR3 length: 16 amino acids. CDR3 residues: CASSLQQGGGTDTQYF. In DNA, the CDR3 is TGTGCCAGCAGCCTCCAACAGGGTGGGGGCACAGATACGCAGTATTTT. Combining the CDR3 with reference TRBV7-9 and TRBJ2-3 gives the whole variable domain DTGVSQNPRHKITKRGQNVTFRCDPISEHNRLYWYRQTLGQGPEFLTYFQNEAQLEKSRLLSDRFSAERPKGSFSTLEIQRTEQGDSAMYLCASSLQQGGGTDTQYFGPGTRLTVL.

The V gene is TRBV7-9, the J gene TRBJ2-2, with 14 positions matching TRBD2. V dropped 10 bases and J dropped 6; count of bases not matched to a gene: 4. CDR3 size: 14 residues. Germline V gives CDR1 SEHNR, CDR2 FQNEAQ (reference sequence). The CDR3 reads CATRTSGRSGELFF. As DNA, the CDR3 is TGTGCCACCCGGACTAGCGGGAGGTCCGGGGAGCTGTTTTTT.

The chain joins TRBV19 to TRBJ2-5; the match to TRBD2 covers 8 bases. This CDR3 has 14 amino acids. From germline, CDR1 is LNHDA and CDR2 SQIVND (reference sequence). V shed 10 bases, J shed 5 bases, and the junction held 12 bases outside the gene matches. CDR3 amino acids: CATGRAGVRETQYF. CDR3 DNA: TGTGCCACGGGGCGAGCGGGAGTAAGGGAGACCCAGTACTTC.

This chain joins TRBV13 and TRBJ2-7; D is uncertain. The CDR3 is 13 amino acids. Trimming left V 3 bases short and J 3 bases short, with 9 bases between. Per germline, CDR1 PRHDT and CDR2 FYEKMQ (reference sequence). CDR3 nucleotide sequence: TGTGCCAGCAGCTTCTATGGAAGCTACGAGCAGTACTTC. This sequence encodes CASSFYGSYEQYF.

The chain couples TRBV2 to TRBJ1-1; no definite D call. CDR1 SNHLY and CDR2 FYNNEI come from the germline V gene. The V and J ends lost 6 bases and 5 bases respectively, with 13 bases between them. This CDR3 is built from 13 residues. The CDR3 spells CASSGERDTEAFF. CDR3 nucleotide sequence: TGTGCCAGCAGCGGAGAACGAGATACTGAAGCTTTCTTT.

This clone was counted a few times. The genes are TRBV5-1 and TRBJ2-3; no definite D call. The germline gives CDR1 SGHRS, CDR2 YFSETQ. This CDR3 spans 13 amino acids. V shed 4 bases and J shed 2 bases, with 8 bases lying between them. The CDR3 region is CASSPQPTDTQYF. CDR3 sequence (DNA): TGCGCCAGCAGCCCACAGCCCACAGATACGCAGTATTTT.

The chain combines TRBV27 with TRBJ2-3; 7 nucleotides line up with TRBD1. With 6 bases clipped from V and 3 bases from J, the junction kept 18 bases outside the gene matches. Germline CDR1 reads MNHEY; CDR2 reads SMNVEV (reference sequence). This CDR3 comprises 18 residues. In DNA form, the CDR3 reads TGTGCCAGCAGACAAATGAGGCAACAGGGGTTACGGACAGATACGCAGTATTTT. Translated: CASRQMRQQGLRTDTQYF.